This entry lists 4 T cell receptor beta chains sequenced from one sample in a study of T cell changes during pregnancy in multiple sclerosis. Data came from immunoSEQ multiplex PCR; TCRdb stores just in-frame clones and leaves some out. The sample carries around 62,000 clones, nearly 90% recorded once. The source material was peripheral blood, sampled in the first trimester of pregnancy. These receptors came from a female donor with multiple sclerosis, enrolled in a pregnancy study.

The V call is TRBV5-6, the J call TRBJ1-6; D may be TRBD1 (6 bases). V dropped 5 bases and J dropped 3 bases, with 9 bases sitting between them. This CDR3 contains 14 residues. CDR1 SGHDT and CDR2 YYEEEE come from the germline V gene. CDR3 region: CASREQGYNSPLHF. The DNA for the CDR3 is TGTGCCAGCAGGGAACAGGGCTATAATTCACCCCTCCACTTT. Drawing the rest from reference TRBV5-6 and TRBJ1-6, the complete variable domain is DAGVTQSPTHLIKTRGQQVTLRCSPKSGHDTVSWYQQALGQGPQFIFQYYEEEERQRGNFPDRFSGHQFPNYSSELNVNALLLGDSALYLCASREQGYNSPLHFGNGTRLTVT.

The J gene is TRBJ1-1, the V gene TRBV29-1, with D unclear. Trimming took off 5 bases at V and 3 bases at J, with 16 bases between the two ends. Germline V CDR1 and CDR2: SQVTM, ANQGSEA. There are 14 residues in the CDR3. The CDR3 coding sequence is TGCAGCGTTAACGATGGGAGAGGGTACACTGAAGCTTTCTTT. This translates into CSVNDGRGYTEAFF.

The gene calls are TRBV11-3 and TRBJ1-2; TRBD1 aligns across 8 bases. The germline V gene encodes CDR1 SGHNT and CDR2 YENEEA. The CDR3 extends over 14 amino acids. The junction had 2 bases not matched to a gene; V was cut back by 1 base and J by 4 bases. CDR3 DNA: TGTGCCAGCAGCTTAGGTCAGGGGGCCTATGGCTACACCTTC. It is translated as CASSLGQGAYGYTF.

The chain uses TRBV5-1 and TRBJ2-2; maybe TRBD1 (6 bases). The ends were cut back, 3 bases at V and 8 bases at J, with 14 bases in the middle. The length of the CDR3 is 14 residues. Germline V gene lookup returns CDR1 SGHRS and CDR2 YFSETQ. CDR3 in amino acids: CASSSNRVTGELFF. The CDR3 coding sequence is TGCGCCAGCAGCTCCAACAGGGTAACAGGGGAGCTGTTTTTT.